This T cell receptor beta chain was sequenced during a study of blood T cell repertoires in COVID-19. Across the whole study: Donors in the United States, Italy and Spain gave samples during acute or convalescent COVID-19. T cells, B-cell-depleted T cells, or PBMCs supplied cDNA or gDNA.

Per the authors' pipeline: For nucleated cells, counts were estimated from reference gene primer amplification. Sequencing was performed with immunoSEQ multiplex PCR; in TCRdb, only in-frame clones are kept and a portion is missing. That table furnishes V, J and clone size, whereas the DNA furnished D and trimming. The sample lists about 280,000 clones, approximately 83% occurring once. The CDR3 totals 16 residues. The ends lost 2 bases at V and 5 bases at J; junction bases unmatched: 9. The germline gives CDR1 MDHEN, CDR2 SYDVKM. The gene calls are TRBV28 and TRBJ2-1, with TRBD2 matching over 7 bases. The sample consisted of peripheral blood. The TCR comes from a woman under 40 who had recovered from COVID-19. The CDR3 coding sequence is TGTGCCAGCAGTTTACCCCCGGGAGCGGGGCACAATGAGCAGTTCTTC. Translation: CASSLPPGAGHNEQFF.